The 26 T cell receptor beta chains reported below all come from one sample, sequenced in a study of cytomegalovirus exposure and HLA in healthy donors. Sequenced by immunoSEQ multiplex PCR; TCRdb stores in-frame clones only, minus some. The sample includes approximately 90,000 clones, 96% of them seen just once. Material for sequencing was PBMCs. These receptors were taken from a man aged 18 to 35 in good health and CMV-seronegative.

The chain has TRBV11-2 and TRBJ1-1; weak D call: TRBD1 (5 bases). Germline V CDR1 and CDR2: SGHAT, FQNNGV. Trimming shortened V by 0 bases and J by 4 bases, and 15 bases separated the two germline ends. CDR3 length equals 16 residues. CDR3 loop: CASSLDWRRESTEAFF. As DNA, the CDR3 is TGTGCCAGCAGCTTAGATTGGCGCAGGGAATCCACTGAAGCTTTCTTT.

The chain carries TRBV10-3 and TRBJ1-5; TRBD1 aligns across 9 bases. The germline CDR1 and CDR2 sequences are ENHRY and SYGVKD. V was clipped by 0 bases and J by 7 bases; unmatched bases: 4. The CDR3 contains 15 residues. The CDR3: CAISESGQGHQPQHF. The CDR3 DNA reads TGTGCCATCAGTGAGTCGGGACAGGGCCACCAGCCCCAGCATTTT.

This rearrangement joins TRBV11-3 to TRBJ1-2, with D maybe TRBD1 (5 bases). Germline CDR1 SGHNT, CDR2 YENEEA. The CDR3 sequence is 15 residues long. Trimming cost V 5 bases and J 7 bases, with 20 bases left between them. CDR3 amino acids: CASSPRAQGGSGYTF. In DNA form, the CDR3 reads TGTGCCAGCAGCCCCCGGGCGCAGGGCGGGAGTGGCTACACCTTC. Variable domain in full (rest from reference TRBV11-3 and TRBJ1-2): EAGVVQSPRYKIIEKKQPVAFWCNPISGHNTLYWYLQNLGQGPELLIRYENEEAVDDSQLPKDRFSAERLKGVDSTLKIQPAELGDSAVYLCASSPRAQGGSGYTFGSGTRLTVV.

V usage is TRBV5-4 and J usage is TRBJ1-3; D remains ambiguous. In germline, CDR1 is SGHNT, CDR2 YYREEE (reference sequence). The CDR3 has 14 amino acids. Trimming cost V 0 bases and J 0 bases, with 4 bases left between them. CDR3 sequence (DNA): TGTGCCAGCAGCTTGGTGAGCTCTGGAAACACCATATATTTT. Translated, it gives CASSLVSSGNTIYF.

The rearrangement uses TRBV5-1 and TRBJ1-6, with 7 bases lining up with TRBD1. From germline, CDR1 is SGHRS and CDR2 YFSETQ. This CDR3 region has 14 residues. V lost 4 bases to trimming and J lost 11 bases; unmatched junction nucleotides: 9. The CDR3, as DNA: TGCGCCAGCAGCGTGGGGACAGAGACCGCACCCCTCCACTTT. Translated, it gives CASSVGTETAPLHF.

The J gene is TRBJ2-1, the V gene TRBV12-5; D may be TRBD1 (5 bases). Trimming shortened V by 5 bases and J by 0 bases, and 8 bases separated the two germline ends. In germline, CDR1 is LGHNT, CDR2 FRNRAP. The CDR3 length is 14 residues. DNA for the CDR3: TGTGCTAGTGGTCCCAGGGACTCCTACAATGAGCAGTTCTTC. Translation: CASGPRDSYNEQFF.

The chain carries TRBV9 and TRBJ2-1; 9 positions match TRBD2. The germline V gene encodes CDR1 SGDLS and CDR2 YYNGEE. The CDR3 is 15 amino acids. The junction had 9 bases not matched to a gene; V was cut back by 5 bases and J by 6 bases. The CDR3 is CASRSGTSSVNEQFF. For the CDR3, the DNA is TGTGCCAGCAGGTCCGGGACTAGCTCGGTCAATGAGCAGTTCTTC. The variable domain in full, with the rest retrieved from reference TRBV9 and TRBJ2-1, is DSGVTQTPKHLITATGQRVTLRCSPRSGDLSVYWYQQSLDQGLQFLIQYYNGEERAKGNILERFSAQQFPDLHSELNLSSLELGDSALYFCASRSGTSSVNEQFFGPGTRLTVL.

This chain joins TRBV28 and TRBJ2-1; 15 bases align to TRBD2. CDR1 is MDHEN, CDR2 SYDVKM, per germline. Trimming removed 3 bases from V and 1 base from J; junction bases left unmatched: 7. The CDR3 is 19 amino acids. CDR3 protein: CASSLTGLAGGGSYNEQFF. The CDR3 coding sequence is TGTGCCAGCAGTTTGACGGGACTAGCGGGAGGTGGGTCCTACAATGAGCAGTTCTTC.

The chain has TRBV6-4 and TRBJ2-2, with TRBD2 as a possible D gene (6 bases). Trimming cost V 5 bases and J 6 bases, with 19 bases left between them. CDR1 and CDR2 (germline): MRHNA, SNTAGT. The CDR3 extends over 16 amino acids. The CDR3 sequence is CASSPSEGKESGELFF. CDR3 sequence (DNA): TGTGCCAGCAGTCCGTCGGAGGGGAAGGAGTCCGGGGAGCTGTTTTTT.

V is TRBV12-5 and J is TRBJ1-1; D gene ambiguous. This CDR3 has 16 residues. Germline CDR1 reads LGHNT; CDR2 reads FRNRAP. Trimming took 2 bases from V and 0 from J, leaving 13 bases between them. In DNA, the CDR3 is TGTGCTAGTGGTTTGATTGTATTTCCTATGAACACTGAAGCTTTCTTT. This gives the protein CASGLIVFPMNTEAFF.

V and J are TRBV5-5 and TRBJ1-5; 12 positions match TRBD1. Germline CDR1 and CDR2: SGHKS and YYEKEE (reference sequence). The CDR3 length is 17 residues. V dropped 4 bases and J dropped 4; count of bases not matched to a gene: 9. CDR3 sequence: CASSPETGQGANQPQHF. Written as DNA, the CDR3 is TGTGCCAGCAGCCCGGAAACGGGACAGGGGGCGAATCAGCCCCAGCATTTT.

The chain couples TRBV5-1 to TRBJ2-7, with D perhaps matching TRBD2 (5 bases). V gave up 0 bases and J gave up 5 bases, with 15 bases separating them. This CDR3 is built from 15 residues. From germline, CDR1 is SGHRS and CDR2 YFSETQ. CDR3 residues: CASSLASARRDEQYF. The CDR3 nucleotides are TGCGCCAGCAGCTTGGCTTCGGCCCGGCGGGACGAGCAGTACTTC.

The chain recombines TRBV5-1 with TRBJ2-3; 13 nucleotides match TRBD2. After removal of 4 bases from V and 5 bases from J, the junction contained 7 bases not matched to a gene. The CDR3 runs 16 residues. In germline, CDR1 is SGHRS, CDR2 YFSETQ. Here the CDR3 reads CASSTGLAGEVDTQYF. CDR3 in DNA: TGCGCCAGCAGCACCGGACTAGCGGGAGAAGTAGATACGCAGTATTTT.

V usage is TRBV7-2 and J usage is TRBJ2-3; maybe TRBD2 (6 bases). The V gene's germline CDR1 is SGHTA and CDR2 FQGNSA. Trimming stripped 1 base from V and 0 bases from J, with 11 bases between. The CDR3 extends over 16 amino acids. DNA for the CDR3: TGTGCCAGCAGCTTAGGAAGCGGGTCTAGCACAGATACGCAGTATTTT. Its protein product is CASSLGSGSSTDTQYF.

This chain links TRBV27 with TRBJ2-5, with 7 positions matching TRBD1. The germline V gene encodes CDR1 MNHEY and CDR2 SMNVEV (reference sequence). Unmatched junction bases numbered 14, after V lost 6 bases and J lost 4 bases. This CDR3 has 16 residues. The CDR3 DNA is TGTGCCAGCAGCCGACAGGGCGTCTACCAGCCAGAGACCCAGTACTTC. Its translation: CASSRQGVYQPETQYF.

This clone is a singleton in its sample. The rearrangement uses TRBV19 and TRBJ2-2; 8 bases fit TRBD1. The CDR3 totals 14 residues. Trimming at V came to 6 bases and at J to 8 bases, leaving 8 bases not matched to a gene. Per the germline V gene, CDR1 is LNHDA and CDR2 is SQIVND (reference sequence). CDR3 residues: CASRKTGAGGELFF. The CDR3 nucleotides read TGTGCCAGTAGAAAGACAGGGGCCGGGGGGGAGCTGTTTTTT.

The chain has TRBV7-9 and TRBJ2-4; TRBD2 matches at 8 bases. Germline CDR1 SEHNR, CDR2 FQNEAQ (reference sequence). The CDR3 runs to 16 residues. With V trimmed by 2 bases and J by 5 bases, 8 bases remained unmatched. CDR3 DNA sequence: TGTGCCAGCAGCTTAACACGGGCGGGAGGACAAAACATTCAGTACTTC. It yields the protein CASSLTRAGGQNIQYF.

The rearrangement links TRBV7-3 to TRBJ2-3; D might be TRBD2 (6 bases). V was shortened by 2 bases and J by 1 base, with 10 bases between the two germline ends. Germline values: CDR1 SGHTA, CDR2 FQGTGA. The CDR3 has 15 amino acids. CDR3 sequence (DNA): TGTGCCAGCAGCTTAGGTCAGCGGGGCACAGATACGCAGTATTTT. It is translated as CASSLGQRGTDTQYF.

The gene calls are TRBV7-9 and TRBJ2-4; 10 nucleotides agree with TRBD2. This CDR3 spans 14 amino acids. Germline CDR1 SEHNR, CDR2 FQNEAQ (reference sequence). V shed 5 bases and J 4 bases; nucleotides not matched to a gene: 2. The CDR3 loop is CASSETSGKNIQYF. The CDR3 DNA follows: TGTGCCAGCAGCGAGACTAGCGGGAAAAACATTCAGTACTTC. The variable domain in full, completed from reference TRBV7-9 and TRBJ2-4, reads DTGVSQNPRHKITKRGQNVTFRCDPISEHNRLYWYRQTLGQGPEFLTYFQNEAQLEKSRLLSDRFSAERPKGSFSTLEIQRTEQGDSAMYLCASSETSGKNIQYFGAGTRLSVL.

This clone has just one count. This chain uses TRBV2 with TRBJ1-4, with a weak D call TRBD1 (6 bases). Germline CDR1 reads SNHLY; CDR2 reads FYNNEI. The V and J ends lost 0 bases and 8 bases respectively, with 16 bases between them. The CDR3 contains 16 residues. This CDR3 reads CASSEARGTPIEKLFF. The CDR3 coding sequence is TGTGCCAGCAGTGAAGCGAGGGGGACACCGATAGAAAAACTGTTTTTT.

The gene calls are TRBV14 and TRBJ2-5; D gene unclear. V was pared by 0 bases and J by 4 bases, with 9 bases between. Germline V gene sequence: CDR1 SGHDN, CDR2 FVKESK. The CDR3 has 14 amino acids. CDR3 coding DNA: TGTGCCAGCAGCCAAGATCCACCGGGAGAGACCCAGTACTTC. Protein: CASSQDPPGETQYF.

CDR3 in amino acids: CASSQGGSNSPLHF. As DNA, the CDR3 is TGTGCCAGCAGCCAAGGGGGCTCCAATTCACCCCTCCACTTT. The J gene is TRBJ1-6, the V gene TRBV6-5, with 7 bases matching TRBD1. Germline assignment: CDR1 MNHEY and CDR2 SVGAGI. The CDR3 totals 14 residues. The J segment lost 7 bases and the V segment lost 6 bases, leaving 6 bases of the junction unmatched.

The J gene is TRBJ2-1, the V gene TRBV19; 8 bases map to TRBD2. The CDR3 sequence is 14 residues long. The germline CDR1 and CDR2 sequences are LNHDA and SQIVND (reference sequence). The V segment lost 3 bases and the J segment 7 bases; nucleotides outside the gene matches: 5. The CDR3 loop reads CASSIFSGNNEQFF. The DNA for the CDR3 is TGTGCCAGTAGTATCTTTAGCGGGAATAATGAGCAGTTCTTC.

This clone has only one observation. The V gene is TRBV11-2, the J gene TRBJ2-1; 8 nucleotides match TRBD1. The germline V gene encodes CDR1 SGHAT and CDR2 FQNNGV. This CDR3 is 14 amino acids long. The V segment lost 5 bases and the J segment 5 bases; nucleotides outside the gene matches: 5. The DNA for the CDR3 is TGTGCCAGCAGCCTACACAGGGGGAACAATGAGCAGTTCTTC. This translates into CASSLHRGNNEQFF.

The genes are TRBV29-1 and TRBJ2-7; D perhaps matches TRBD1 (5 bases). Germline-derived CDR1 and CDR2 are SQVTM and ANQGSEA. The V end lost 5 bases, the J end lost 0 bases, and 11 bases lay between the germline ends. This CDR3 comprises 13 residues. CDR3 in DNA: TGCAGCGTTTACGACAGTTACTCCTACGAGCAGTACGTC. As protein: CSVYDSYSYEQYV.

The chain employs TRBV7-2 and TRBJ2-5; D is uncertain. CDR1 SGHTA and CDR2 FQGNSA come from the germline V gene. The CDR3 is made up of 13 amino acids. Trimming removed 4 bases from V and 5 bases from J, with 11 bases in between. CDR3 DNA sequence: TGTGCCAGCAGCTCCTACTATCGGGAGACCCAGTACTTC. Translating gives CASSSYYRETQYF.